This T cell receptor (beta chain) derives from a study of identical twins. Findings and caveats of the study: Memory repertoires lacked the insertion deficit that abundant cord blood beta clonotypes showed.

With 1 base removed from V and 3 bases from J, the gap between germline ends came to 7 bases. In germline, CDR1 is LGHDT, CDR2 YNNKEL (reference sequence). CDR3 length equals 13 residues. Points on this clonotype: What it binds is not known.

Template switching added a universal primer site; cDNA carried unique molecular identifiers. TCRdb used MiXCR to reprocess the 5' RACE reads, holding one entry per CDR3 protein. The profile covers around 960,000 distinct CDR3 sequences, with 10% to 15% appearing a single time and 1.5% to 2% taken by the ten largest. Separately, the same data were catalogued under a study of yellow fever vaccine responses in identical twins.

The V gene is TRBV3-1, the J gene TRBJ2-7; D is undetermined. This TCR was sampled from a woman under 30 in good health. Sequencing was performed on PBMCs. CDR3: CASSQGRYYEQYF. For the CDR3, the DNA is TGTGCCAGCAGCCAAGGCAGATACTACGAGCAGTACTTC.